These T cell receptor beta chains were read from a single sample in a study of T cells after yellow fever vaccination. MiXCR was run by TCRdb on the 5' RACE reads, yielding one entry per CDR3 protein. The top ten hold around 19% of the sample, which has about 22,000 distinct CDR3 sequences, around 5.2% seen once. This specimen consisted of PBMCs, either bulk or a sorted T-cell subset (CD4+, CD8+, memory, or dextramer-sorted; not recorded which), obtained roughly seven weeks after the first yellow fever vaccination. All receptors come from a man between 18 and 29 years old who received the YFV17D yellow fever vaccine. The CDR3 runs from the conserved cysteine through the conserved F or W. A D gene is named only where the DNA matches it firmly. Some rows have no size entry. The others give once, few or many, or a class for an expanded clone.

>TRBJ1-1|TRBV12-3/TRBV12-4|.|medium-sized
TGTGCCAGCAGTTCGCAACAGGGGAACACTGAAGCTTTCTTT
CASSSQQGNTEAFF
>TRBJ1-1|TRBV2|.|many
TGTGCCAGCAGTACCGTGTCTTCAGATACTGAAGCTTTCTTT
CASSTVSSDTEAFF
>TRBJ2-7|TRBV6-2/TRBV6-3|.|many
TGTGCCAGCAGTTACAGGTGGGCCTACGAGCAGTACTTC
CASSYRWAYEQYF
>TRBJ2-3|TRBV4-3|.|.
TGCGCCAGCAGCCAAGAAAGGGCAGATACGCAGTATTTT
CASSQERADTQYF
>TRBJ2-1|TRBV5-4|.|few
TGTGCCAGCAGATACATGGCCCAGGGCCTTGGAAATGAGCAGTTCTTC
CASRYMAQGLGNEQFF
>TRBJ2-1|TRBV7-9|TRBD2|many
TGTGCCAGCAGCTTCACCGGGGGGGATGAGCAGTTCTTC
CASSFTGGDEQFF
>TRBJ1-2|TRBV20-1|.|many
TGCAGTGCTAGAGATAACGTGGGGAATGGCTACACCTTC
CSARDNVGNGYTF
>TRBJ1-1|TRBV4-1|.|many
TGCGCCAGCAGCCAAGACAACACTGAAGCTTTCTTT
CASSQDNTEAFF
>TRBJ2-2|TRBV24-1|.|many
TGTGCCACCAGTGATTCCGGGGAGCTGTTTTTT
CATSDSGELFF
>TRBJ1-2|TRBV3-1|.|many
TGTGCCAGCAGCCAGGCCACCCAAAGCTACACCTTC
CASSQATQSYTF
>TRBJ2-1|TRBV19|TRBD1|many
TGTGCCAGTAGTATAGATAGGGCGACAGGGGGGCGGAATGAGCAGTTCTTC
CASSIDRATGGRNEQFF
>TRBJ2-2|TRBV7-3|TRBD2|many
TGTGCCAGCAGCTTACTCGGGGGGGCTATCGGGGAGCTGTTTTTT
CASSLLGGAIGELFF
>TRBJ1-5|TRBV3-1|.|many
TGTGCCAGCAGCCAAGGATATGGCGGGGCCTCAACCCAGCCCCAGCATTTT
CASSQGYGGASTQPQHF
>TRBJ2-3|TRBV7-2|TRBD2|many
TGTGCCAGCAGCGTTGGACTAGCCCGCACAGATACGCAGTATTTT
CASSVGLARTDTQYF
>TRBJ2-2|TRBV28|.|many
TGTGCCAGCAAGTTCGGTTTTACGAACACCGGGGAGCTGTTTTTT
CASKFGFTNTGELFF
>TRBJ1-5|TRBV25-1|TRBD1|many
TGTGCCAGCAGTGGAGGGGGGACAGGGAGCGGGAAACAGCCCCAGCATTTT
CASSGGGTGSGKQPQHF
>TRBJ2-2|TRBV12-3/TRBV12-4|.|many
TGTGCCAGCAGTTTGGGGGCCCAGAACACCGGGGAGCTGTTTTTT
CASSLGAQNTGELFF
>TRBJ1-5|TRBV2|.|many
TGTGCCAGCATGAGTGGAATAACTGCTGGCTTCCAGCATTTT
CASMSGITAGFQHF